This T cell receptor (beta chain) appears in the sequencing data of a study of T cells after yellow fever vaccination (dated by TCRdb to between 2018 and 2020). In terms of the full investigation: Staining for CD3, CD45RA, CCR7 and CD95 was used to sort memory subsets (EM, EMRA, CM and Tscm) on a BD FACS Aria III. Libraries from fractions with low cell numbers were prepared with the SMART-Seq v4 Ultra Low Input RNA kit. Bulk TCR alpha and beta repertoires were sequenced longitudinally to track T-cell clones before and after primary and booster YFV17D yellow fever vaccination. The cohort comprised two healthy male donors, one aged 18 to 30 and one aged 30 to 40 years. Blood was collected at multiple timepoints before and after primary and secondary immunization, and bulk PBMC replicates and cell subsets were isolated. Memory subsets were sorted on days 0, 15 and 45 and at 18 months following primary vaccination, and on days 0, 15 and 45 following the 30-year booster.

On the study overall, not on this receptor specifically: In the sorted memory subsets on day 0, nearly all vaccine-responding clonotypes were below the level of detection. FACS-sorted repertoires could contain abundant contaminating clonotypes from the bulk population, so computational filtering was required. The study included only a couple of donors, which limits how far the findings can be generalized. Compared with the primary T-cell response, the secondary T-cell response was weaker but faster, peaking on day 5 rather than day 15. Most clones expanded after primary vaccination (almost 98% of CD4 and around 88% of CD8) were re-detected after the booster, suggesting that broad memory maintenance occurred. A small fraction of clonotypes appeared in both the CD4 and CD8 compartments, likely as a result of convergent recombination.

The sample's treatment or condition, from its label and the paper: live attenuated yellow fever vaccine strain. A standard Ficoll-Paque protocol was used to isolate PBMCs from peripheral blood. For sorted memory subsets, RNA extraction was done with the RNeasy Micro Kit. Sequenced on an Illumina NovaSeq 6000. TCR cDNA was made using 5'RACE template switching, a step that added a universal primer site and unique molecular identifiers. cDNA synthesis was primed from both the TCR alpha and TCR beta constant segments. Library amplification involved two PCR steps, and the second step added sample barcodes and sequencing adapters. Sequencing of the libraries was done on either Illumina HiSeq 2500 (2x100 bp) or NovaSeq (2x150 bp). In the original analysis: Demultiplexing of reads and collapsing into UMI consensus sequences were performed with MIGEC, and V(D)J alignment was carried out with MiXCR. Clonotypes responding to the vaccine were identified with edgeR on replicate PBMC samples, with the criteria of FDR below 0.01 and a log2 fold change above 5 up to day 15. Each bulk clonotype was labeled CD4 or CD8 based on which sequenced repertoire, CD4 or CD8, contained the clonotype at higher abundance. To estimate the distribution of each clone across memory phenotypes, clonotype frequencies in memory subsets were weighted by FACS-sorted cell numbers. TCRdb ran its own pipeline on the public reads, namely fastp trimming at Q25 and MiXCR clone calling, and kept in-frame beta chains. Rows with one shared CDR3 protein collapse into an entry with the most common genes and DNA. The V and J calls were not made by the authors but by TCRdb's processing. The sample includes 14,000 or so distinct CDR3 sequences, with under 7.5% observed a single time. About 1.6% of the sample is in the top ten clones.

Based on its abundance in the sample, this clonotype is medium-sized (0.01 to 0.1%). Base quality data are lacking; no much larger clone is found one base away. Inclusive of the bounding cysteine and phenylalanine, the CDR3 is 19 residues long. Only the CDR3 DNA is retained, 57 bases long and in frame from the first base. Here V drops 4 bases and J drops 0 bases, and the junction holds 10 bases not matched to any gene. The germline V gene supplies CDR1 SGDLS and CDR2 YYNGEE. Material: PBMCs, either bulk or a sorted T-cell subset (CD4+, CD8+, memory, or dextramer-sorted; not recorded which), obtained on the day of the yellow fever booster vaccination. Here the chain combines TRBV9 and TRBJ2-4, with 13 central nucleotides matching TRBD2. The TCR sequence derives from a young man who received the YFV17D yellow fever vaccine. Here is the DNA: TGTGCCAGCAGCCCGACTAGCGGGGGGTCCCTCGTAGCCAAAAACATTCAGTACTTC. This sequence encodes CASSPTSGGSLVAKNIQYF. Outside the CDR3, residues come from the reference TRBV9 and TRBJ2-4 proteins, so the full variable domain is: DSGVTQTPKHLITATGQRVTLRCSPRSGDLSVYWYQQSLDQGLQFLIQYYNGEERAKGNILERFSAQQFPDLHSELNLSSLELGDSALYFCASSPTSGGSLVAKNIQYFGAGTRLSVL.